Below, one T cell receptor (beta chain) is given with its context. Its matching antigen is unknown. The data stem from a study of cytomegalovirus exposure and HLA in healthy donors. It was with 60 Vbeta and 13 Jbeta primers that the PCR ran. In the authors' methods: In a later analysis, the count reached about 80 million unique TCR beta chains, with about 12 million shared. Assay used: immunoSEQ multiplex PCR; TCRdb lists only in-frame clones, some missing. V and J calls and clone size come straight from that table; D and trimming were deduced from the DNA. The sample lists roughly 200,000 clones; roughly 79% were seen once. Study outcomes and limitations: The study found most TCR sequences rare, yet found some public TCRs in many donors. Across HLA loci, a later analysis found differing TCR association rates, with DRB1 most and HLA-C fewest. Across donors, presence/absence analyses took sequencing depth to be roughly uniform.

Unmatched junction bases numbered 8, after V lost 3 bases and J lost 5 bases. This CDR3 region has 15 residues. In germline, CDR1 is SGHRS, CDR2 YFSETQ. Specimen: PBMCs. The chain carries TRBV5-1 and TRBJ1-1, with 9 bases matching TRBD1. The TCR sequence derives from a man between 25 and 39 years old in good health and CMV-seronegative. The CDR3 coding sequence is TGCGCCAGCAGCTGGGGACAGGGTCTGGGGACTGAAGCTTTCTTT. This translates into CASSWGQGLGTEAFF. Full variable domain (outside the CDR3, taken from reference TRBV5-1 and TRBJ1-1): KAGVTQTPRYLIKTRGQQVTLSCSPISGHRSVSWYQQTPGQGLQFLFEYFSETQRNKGNFPGRFSGRQFSNSRSEMNVSTLELGDSALYLCASSWGQGLGTEAFFGQGTRLTVV.